These 10 T cell receptor beta chains were all obtained from the same sample, sequenced in a study of naive and memory T cell subsets. Study outcomes and limitations: Especially in CD8 cells, naive repertoires contained a few larger clonotypes, possibly CD45RA-re-expressing memory cells.

Two oligonucleotides, mixed equimolar, formed the beta constant-region primer covering TRBC1 and TRBC2. Nested alpha and beta constant-region primers with the SP2 primer drove four PCR rounds on ligated cDNA. One entry per CDR3 protein results from TCRdb running MiXCR on the UMI-ligation and nested PCR reads. Here the sample spans under 150,000 distinct CDR3 sequences, about a fifth being singletons. Their cognate antigens are unknown. Input material: naive CD8+ T cells from blood. The receptors were sampled from a human donor in good health.

The chain carries TRBV4-1 and TRBJ1-2, with D perhaps TRBD1 (5 bases). The CDR3 covers 14 residues. Germline CDR1 reads MGHRA; CDR2 reads YSYEKL. Trimming cost V 1 base and J 1 base, with 7 bases left between them. DNA for the CDR3: TGCGCCAGCAGCCAAGGGGGGGATAACTATGGCTACACCTTC. Protein: CASSQGGDNYGYTF.

This sequence joins TRBV4-3 and TRBJ1-2; D possibly corresponds to TRBD1 (5 bases). V was cut by 0 bases and J by 3 bases, with 8 bases left in between. This CDR3 spans 14 amino acids. Germline V gene lookup returns CDR1 LGHNA and CDR2 YSLEER. The CDR3 DNA sequence: TGCGCCAGCAGCCAAGATTGGGGGGACTATGGCTACACCTTC. This translates into CASSQDWGDYGYTF.

The chain employs TRBV27 and TRBJ2-7, with D perhaps TRBD1 (6 bases). The ends were cut back, 6 bases at V and 1 base at J, with 13 bases in the middle. The CDR3 totals 14 residues. Germline values: CDR1 MNHEY, CDR2 SMNVEV (reference sequence). CDR3 sequence (DNA): TGTGCCAGCAGCTTCTCAGGACAGTCCTACGAGCAGTACTTC. It translates to CASSFSGQSYEQYF.

This clonotype has at least ten counts. V gene TRBV6-2 or TRBV6-3 combines with J gene TRBJ2-1; 8 bases are a match to TRBD2. Germline CDR1 and CDR2: MNHEY and SVGEGT. The CDR3 covers 14 residues. With V trimmed by 4 bases and J by 7 bases, 6 bases remained unmatched. The CDR3 bases are TGTGCCAGCAGTTTCGCGGGAGGAGGGAATGAGCAGTTCTTC. It codes for CASSFAGGGNEQFF.

Regarding this clonotype: Given a much more abundant clone one base away, this may be a read error. The rearrangement joins TRBV6-6 to TRBJ2-3; D is unresolved. V was shortened by 6 bases and J by 6 bases, with 7 bases between the two germline ends. The CDR3 contains 11 residues. Germline-derived CDR1 and CDR2 are MNHNY and SVGAGI (reference sequence). CDR3 protein: CASSSGDTQYF. The DNA for the CDR3 is TGTGCCAGCAGCTCCGGGGATACGCAGTATTTT.

This clonotype appeared a few times. The rearrangement uses TRBV28 and TRBJ2-7, with D uncertain. This CDR3 has 11 amino acids. Trimming took 7 bases from V and 4 from J, leaving 8 bases between them. The germline CDR1 and CDR2 sequences are MDHEN and SYDVKM. The CDR3 loop reads CASNSLYEQYF. Here the CDR3 DNA reads TGTGCCAGCAACTCGCTATACGAGCAGTACTTC.

This clonotype was seen only a few times. Written as DNA, the CDR3 is TGTGCCAGCAGTACCGGGACTAGCGGACGGCTATCCTACGAGCAGTACTTC. This codes for CASSTGTSGRLSYEQYF. The chain links TRBV2 to TRBJ2-7, with 11 bases lining up with TRBD2. The CDR3 runs 17 residues. Germline-derived CDR1 and CDR2 are SNHLY and FYNNEI. Trimming removed 5 bases from V and 1 base from J; junction bases left unmatched: 10.

This clonotype was picked up a small number of times. The rearrangement uses TRBV7-2 and TRBJ1-5; D is possibly TRBD1 (5 bases). Looked up from germline, CDR1 is SGHTA and CDR2 is FQGNSA. The CDR3 covers 14 residues. The ends were cut back, 1 base at V and 7 bases at J, with 11 bases in the middle. In DNA form, the CDR3 reads TGTGCCAGCAGCTTAGTGGGGGAGGGCCAGCCCCAGCATTTT. Amino acid sequence: CASSLVGEGQPQHF.

The chain recombines TRBV2 with TRBJ1-5; D is possibly TRBD1 (5 bases). CDR1 is SNHLY, CDR2 FYNNEI, per germline. The ends were cut back, 2 bases at V and 0 bases at J, with 14 bases in the middle. The CDR3 consists of 17 residues. In DNA, the CDR3 is TGTGCCAGCAGTGAACGGGAGATAGGGGATAGCAATCAGCCCCAGCATTTT. Translation: CASSEREIGDSNQPQHF.

J is TRBJ2-2 and V is TRBV12-3 or TRBV12-4; 10 nucleotides match TRBD2. The CDR3 has 19 residues. V was clipped by 3 bases and J by 1 base; unmatched bases: 11. The CDR3 protein is CASSFLTSGTSRNTGELFF. The CDR3 coding sequence is TGTGCCAGCAGTTTCCTCACTAGCGGGACATCCCGGAACACCGGGGAGCTGTTTTTT.